This T cell receptor (beta chain) was found in a study of response to subunit inactivated influenza vaccine. TCRdb itself ran the RT-PCR reads through MiXCR, one entry per CDR3 protein. The sample has hundreds of thousands of distinct CDR3 sequences; around a sixth are singletons. V shed 4 bases, J shed 3 bases, and the junction held 11 bases outside the gene matches. From germline, CDR1 is LNHNV and CDR2 YYDKDF (reference sequence). This CDR3 spans 17 amino acids. Broader study findings: The authors suggested that every seasonal influenza vaccination recruits few new T cells.

On this clonotype itself: The antigen remains unidentified.

This clonotype was obtained from a man aged 50 to 59 who received an inactivated influenza vaccine. The chain links TRBV15 to TRBJ2-1; 8 bases align to TRBD1. The sequencing used PBMCs from blood, collected 4 to 6 days after vaccination. CDR3: CATSTTAGGTGYNEQFF. The CDR3, as DNA: TGTGCCACCAGCACCACTGCCGGCGGGACAGGCTACAATGAGCAGTTCTTC.